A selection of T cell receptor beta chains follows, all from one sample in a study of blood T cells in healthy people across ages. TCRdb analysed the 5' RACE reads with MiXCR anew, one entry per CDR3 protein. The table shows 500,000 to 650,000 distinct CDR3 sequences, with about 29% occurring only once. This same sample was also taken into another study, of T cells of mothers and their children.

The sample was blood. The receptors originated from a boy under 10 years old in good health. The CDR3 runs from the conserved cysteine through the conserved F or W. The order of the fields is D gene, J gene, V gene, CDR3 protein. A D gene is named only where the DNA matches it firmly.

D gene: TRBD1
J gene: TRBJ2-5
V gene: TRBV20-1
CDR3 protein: CRGPNRGQEETQYF

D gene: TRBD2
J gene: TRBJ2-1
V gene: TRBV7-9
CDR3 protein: CASSSTSGVYNEQFF

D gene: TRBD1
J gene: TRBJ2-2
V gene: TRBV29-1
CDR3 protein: CSVEDHRGHTGELFF

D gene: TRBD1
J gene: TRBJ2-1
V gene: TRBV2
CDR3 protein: CASEAETGTYNEQFF

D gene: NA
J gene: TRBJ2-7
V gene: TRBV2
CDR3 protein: CASIQEGYEQYF

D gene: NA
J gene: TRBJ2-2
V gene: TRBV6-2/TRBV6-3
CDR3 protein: CASSSLKKDGGELFF

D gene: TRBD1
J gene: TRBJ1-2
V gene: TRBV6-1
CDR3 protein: CASSEAPTGENGYTF

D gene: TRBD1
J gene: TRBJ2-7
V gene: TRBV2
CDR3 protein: CASFRDRAYEQYF

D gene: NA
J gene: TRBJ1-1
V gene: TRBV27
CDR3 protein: CASSLTPGSTEAFF

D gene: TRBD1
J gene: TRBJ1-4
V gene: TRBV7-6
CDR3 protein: CASSNPGTEHEKLFF

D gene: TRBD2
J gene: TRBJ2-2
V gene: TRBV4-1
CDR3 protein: CASSQGRTSGRRTGELFF

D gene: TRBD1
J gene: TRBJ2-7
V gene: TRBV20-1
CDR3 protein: CSASPGQGSSTYEQYF

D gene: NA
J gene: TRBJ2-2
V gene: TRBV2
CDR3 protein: CASSVVSANTGELFF

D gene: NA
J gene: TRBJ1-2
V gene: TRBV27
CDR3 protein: CASSLTASYGYTF

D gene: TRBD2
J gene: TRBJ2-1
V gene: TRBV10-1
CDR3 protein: CASSEGSGSWDEQFF

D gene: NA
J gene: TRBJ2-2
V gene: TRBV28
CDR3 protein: CASSLTISTGELFF

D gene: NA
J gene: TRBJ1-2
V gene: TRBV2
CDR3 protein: CASIPQGGYGYTF

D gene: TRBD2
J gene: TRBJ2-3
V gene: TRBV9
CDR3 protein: CASSAGTSAYTQYF

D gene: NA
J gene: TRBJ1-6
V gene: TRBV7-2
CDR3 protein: CASSPGGSPLHF

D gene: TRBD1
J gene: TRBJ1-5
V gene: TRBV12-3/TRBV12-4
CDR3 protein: CASSDSTGRNQPQHF

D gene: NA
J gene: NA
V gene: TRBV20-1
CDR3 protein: CSANRDGGYNEQFF

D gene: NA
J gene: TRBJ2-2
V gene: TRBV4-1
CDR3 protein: CASSQVAYHVGELFF

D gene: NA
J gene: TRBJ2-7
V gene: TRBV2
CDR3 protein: CASSANVPFYEQYF

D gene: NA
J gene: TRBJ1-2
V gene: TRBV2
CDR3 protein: CASSPDDYGYTF

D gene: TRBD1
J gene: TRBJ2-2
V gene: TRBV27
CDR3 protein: CASRSPGQADTGELFF

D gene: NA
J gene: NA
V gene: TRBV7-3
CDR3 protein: CASSLNAGKGETQYF

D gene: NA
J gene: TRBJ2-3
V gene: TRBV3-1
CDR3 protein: CASSREVSTDTQYF

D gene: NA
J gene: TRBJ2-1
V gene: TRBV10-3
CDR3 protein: CAISERRLGPGHEQFF

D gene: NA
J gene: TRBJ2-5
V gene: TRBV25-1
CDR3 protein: CASSESGTTQETQYF

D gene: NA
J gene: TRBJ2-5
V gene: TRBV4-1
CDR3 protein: CASSPGHSETQYF

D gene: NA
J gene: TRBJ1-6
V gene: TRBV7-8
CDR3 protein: CASSLGFSAHHPPLHF

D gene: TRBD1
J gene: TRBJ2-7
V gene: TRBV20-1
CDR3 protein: CSARYRDRDYEQYF

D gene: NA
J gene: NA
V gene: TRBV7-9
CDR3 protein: CASSPTFVPYEQYF

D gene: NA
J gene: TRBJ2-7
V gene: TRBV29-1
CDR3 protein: CSVQGGRAYEQYF

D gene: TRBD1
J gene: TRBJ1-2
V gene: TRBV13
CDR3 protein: CASRHTTGTYGYTF

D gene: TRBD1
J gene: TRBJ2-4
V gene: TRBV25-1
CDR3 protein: CASSGTGRNIQYF

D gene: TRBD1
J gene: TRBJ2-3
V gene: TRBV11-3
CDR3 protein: CASSWTGKSTDTQYF

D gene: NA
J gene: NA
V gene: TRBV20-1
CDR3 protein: CSSEASYEQYF

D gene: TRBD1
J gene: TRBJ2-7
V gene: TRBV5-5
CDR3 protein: CASSLWTGSSYEQYF

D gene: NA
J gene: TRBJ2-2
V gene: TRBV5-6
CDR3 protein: CASSVGLSGELFF

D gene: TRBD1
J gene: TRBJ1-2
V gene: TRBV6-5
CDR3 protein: CASSYSTGGSGYTF

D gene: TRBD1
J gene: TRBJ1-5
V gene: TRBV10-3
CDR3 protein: CAISGETGGAGNQPQHF

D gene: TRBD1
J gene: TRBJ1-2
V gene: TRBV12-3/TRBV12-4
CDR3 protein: CASSQTGLGGGYTF